The entry below describes one T cell receptor beta chain. No antigen is known for it. The record originates from a study of shared clonotypes between healthy human individuals. Regarding the study as a whole: Sampling included only blood; tissue repertoires likely differ. Rarefaction showed that sequencing of sorted subsets was incomplete (despite large depth). Sequencing depth was expected to affect clonotype sharing among donors.

Sequenced by immunoSEQ multiplex PCR; TCRdb stores in-frame clones only, minus some. The sample lists roughly 1,500,000 clones; 95% to 99% were seen once. The sequence derives from a young man in good health. Sequencing was performed on naive CD4+ T cells sorted from blood. Specified subset: CD45RA+ positively selected.

The CDR3 sequence is CSVEGFTGKNYGYTF. The DNA of the CDR3 is TGCAGCGTTGAGGGGTTTACAGGGAAGAACTATGGCTACACCTTC. The rearrangement uses TRBV29-1 and TRBJ1-2; weak D call: TRBD1 (6 bases). V lost 3 bases and J lost 2, with 16 bases in between. From germline, CDR1 is SQVTM and CDR2 ANQGSEA. The CDR3 extends over 15 amino acids.